This T cell receptor beta chain was sequenced for a study of STAT3 mutations in large granular lymphocyte leukemia. Study as a whole: Over half of T-LGLL patients had one or more immunosuppressive regimens. Study findings and constraints: In T-cell large granular lymphocyte leukemia, about half of patients showed multiple immunodominant subclonotypes. Differing intervals and regimens complicate linking therapy response to clone burden. In about 35% of the 18 patients, new TCR clonotypes emerged after therapy.

Clones were read by immunoSEQ multiplex PCR, and TCRdb kept only the in-frame ones, dropping some. Seen here are about 16,000 clones, 84% observed once, and the top ten hold around 9.4%. About this clone: Its target is unknown.

Per germline, CDR1 MGHRA and CDR2 YSYEKL. V gave up 1 base and J gave up 6 bases; unmatched junction bases: 6. The CDR3 has 15 amino acids. The rearrangement joins TRBV4-1 to TRBJ2-3, with TRBD2 identical over 8 bases. Material: peripheral blood mononuclear cells. The source of this sequence is a man between 50 and 59 years old with T-cell large granular lymphocyte leukemia. Some clones in this sample may be carry-over from other donors' samples. The CDR3 sequence is CASSQGGGRSDTQYF. CDR3 DNA: TGCGCCAGCAGCCAAGGTGGCGGGAGGTCGGATACGCAGTATTTT.